This T cell receptor (beta chain) appears in the sequencing data of a study of T cell repertoires in cytomegalovirus infection. Study information: In public TCR beta signatures, there were indications of both CMV infection and matching HLA type. Study-level points and caveats: Across the ex vivo response, the dominant clonotypes were HLA-C-restricted CMV-specific TCR beta clonotypes. Public TCR beta family frequency separated CMV-and-HLA carriers, including in an independent cohort.

The CDR3 contains 15 residues. V lost 5 bases and J lost 1, with 15 bases in between. This clonotype was counted ten times or more. Its target is not known. TCRdb reprocessed the reads via MiXCR and lists one record per CDR3 protein. The data show tens of thousands of distinct CDR3 sequences, just under 4% seen once. This sequence joins TRBV12-3 or TRBV12-4 and TRBJ2-7; D tentatively fits TRBD1 or TRBD2 (5 bases each). Sequenced input: PBMCs. The source of this sequence is a human donor in good health (CMV status not recorded). Some clones in this sample may be carry-over from other donors' samples. The DNA for the CDR3 is TGTGCCAGCAGTATCCGGGACGCAGGGTCCTACGAGCAGTACTTC. Its protein product is CASSIRDAGSYEQYF.